Each of the 8 T cell receptor beta chains below was sequenced from the same sample in a study of graft-versus-host responses after intestinal transplantation. Here immunoSEQ multiplex PCR was the method, and the copy in TCRdb shows in-frame clones only, minus some. Altogether about 90,000 clones are present, roughly 90% being singletons, with the ten largest covering more than 0.25%. These receptors are not linked to any known antigen. The sequences come from unstimulated CD4+ T cells sorted from spleen or lymph node cells, collected before transplant. These TCRs come from a human donor who was the organ donor for an intestinal transplant.

The V and J genes are TRBV11-2 and TRBJ2-7; TRBD2 is a possible D gene (6 bases). This CDR3 is built from 15 residues. Trimming removed 5 bases from V and 2 bases from J, with 16 bases in between. The V gene's germline CDR1 is SGHAT and CDR2 FQNNGV. The CDR3, as DNA: TGTGCCAGCAGCCATCGATTAGCGGAGACCTACGAGCAGTACTTC. Residues: CASSHRLAETYEQYF.

This clone has more than one count but fewer than ten. This chain links TRBV2 with TRBJ2-7; 7 bases map to TRBD1. The V and J ends lost 2 bases and 3 bases, in that order; junction bases with no gene match: 4. CDR1 and CDR2 (germline): SNHLY, FYNNEI. The CDR3 contains 14 residues. DNA for the CDR3: TGTGCCAGCAGTGAACGCCAGGGGGTCTACGAGCAGTACTTC. Translation: CASSERQGVYEQYF.

Concerning this clone itself: Other DNA sequences of this sample code for an identical CDR3. V and J are TRBV18 and TRBJ1-2; D is unresolved. The V gene's germline CDR1 is KGHSH and CDR2 LQKENI. V shed 6 bases and J shed 0 bases, with 14 bases lying between them. The length of the CDR3 is 15 residues. The CDR3 here is CASSLPQTANYGYTF. The CDR3, as DNA: TGTGCCAGCTCGCTACCACAAACAGCTAACTATGGCTACACCTTC.

The rearrangement uses TRBV2 and TRBJ2-1, with a weak D call TRBD2 (5 bases). Trimming took 3 bases from V and 5 from J, leaving 5 bases between them. The germline CDR1 and CDR2 sequences are SNHLY and FYNNEI. The CDR3 loop spans 12 amino acids. CDR3 region: CASSDGDNEQFF. As DNA, the CDR3 is TGTGCCAGCAGTGACGGGGACAATGAGCAGTTCTTC.

This clone was picked up one time. The rearrangement joins TRBV9 to TRBJ2-1, with 8 bases matching TRBD2. Trimming removed 0 bases from V and 7 bases from J; junction bases left unmatched: 6. This CDR3 has 15 residues. Germline CDR1 reads SGDLS; CDR2 reads YYNGEE. The CDR3 sequence is CASSVAPGLENEQFF. CDR3 sequence (DNA): TGTGCCAGCAGCGTAGCTCCGGGACTAGAAAATGAGCAGTTCTTC. Looking up the rest from reference TRBV9 and TRBJ2-1 gives the full variable domain: DSGVTQTPKHLITATGQRVTLRCSPRSGDLSVYWYQQSLDQGLQFLIQYYNGEERAKGNILERFSAQQFPDLHSELNLSSLELGDSALYFCASSVAPGLENEQFFGPGTRLTVL.

V is TRBV12-1 and J is TRBJ2-1; the D call of TRBD2 is as the table states it, not checked on the DNA. TRBV12-1 is a known pseudogene. This CDR3 is 15 amino acids long. In DNA form, the CDR3 reads TGTGCCAGCAGCGTACTAGCGGGAGCGGAGAATGAGCAGTTCTTC. It codes for CASSVLAGAENEQFF.

This clone was seen only once. CDR3 bases: TGTGCCAGTAGTATAGATCCCCGGGGGGGGCCTCAGCCCCAGCATTTT. Protein product: CASSIDPRGGPQPQHF. This chain connects TRBV19 to TRBJ1-5, with D possibly TRBD1 on 6 matching bases. Trimming removed 0 bases at V and 6 bases at J, with 15 bases between. The CDR3 runs 16 residues. CDR1 and CDR2 from the germline V gene are LNHDA and SQIVND (reference sequence). Based on the CDR3 plus reference TRBV19 and TRBJ1-5, the full variable domain is DGGITQSPKYLFRKEGQNVTLSCEQNLNHDAMYWYRQDPGQGLRLIYYSQIVNDFQKGDIAEGYSVSREKKESFPLTVTSAQKNPTAFYLCASSIDPRGGPQPQHFGDGTRLSIL.

This rearrangement joins TRBV9 to TRBJ2-3, with 10 bases aligning to TRBD1. CDR1 and CDR2 from the germline V gene are SGDLS and YYNGEE. The CDR3 sequence is 15 residues long. V was pared by 4 bases and J by 4 bases, with 6 bases of the junction left unmatched. The CDR3 region is CASSRQGAIADTQYF. DNA for the CDR3: TGTGCCAGCAGCCGACAGGGGGCGATTGCAGATACGCAGTATTTT.